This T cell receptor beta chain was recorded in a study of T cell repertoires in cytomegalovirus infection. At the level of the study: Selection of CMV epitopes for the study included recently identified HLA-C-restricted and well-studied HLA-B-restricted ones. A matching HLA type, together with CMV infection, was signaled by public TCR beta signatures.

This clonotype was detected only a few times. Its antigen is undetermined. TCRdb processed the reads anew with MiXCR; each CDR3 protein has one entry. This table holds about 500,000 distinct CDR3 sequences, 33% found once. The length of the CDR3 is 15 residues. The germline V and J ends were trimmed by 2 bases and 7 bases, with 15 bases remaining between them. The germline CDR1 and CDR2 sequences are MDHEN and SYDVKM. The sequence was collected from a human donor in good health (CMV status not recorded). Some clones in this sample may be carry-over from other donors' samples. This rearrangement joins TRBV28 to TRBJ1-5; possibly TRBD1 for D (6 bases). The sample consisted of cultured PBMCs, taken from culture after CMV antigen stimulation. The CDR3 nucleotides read TGTGCCAGCAGTTTAGGCTCACAGGGAGAGCAGCCCCAGCATTTT. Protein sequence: CASSLGSQGEQPQHF.